This TCR beta chain was sequenced for a study of identical twins. TCRdb recomputed calls from the 5' RACE reads with MiXCR, one row per CDR3 protein. This sample has 450,000 to 650,000 distinct CDR3 sequences; more than 9% occur once, and the top ten carry around 3.1%. Germline V gives CDR1 LGHDT, CDR2 YNNKEL (reference sequence). The CDR3 spans 14 residues. A remark on this clonotype: A single base separates this from a much larger clone, so it may be a read error.

The same sample was also used in a study of yellow fever vaccine responses in identical twins.

This clonotype originated in a woman aged 18-35 years in good health. The sample consisted of PBMCs. This rearrangement joins TRBV3-1 to TRBJ1-6; the D is unclear. DNA of the CDR3: TGTGCCAGCAGCCAGGGAAGGGTTTATTCACCCTTCCACTTT. It specifies CASSQGRVYSPFHF.